This passage covers 13 T cell receptor beta chains from one sample sequenced in a study of blood T cell repertoires in COVID-19. The assay was immunoSEQ multiplex PCR, and TCRdb's table has in-frame clones only and misses some. The repertoire includes about 130,000 clones, approximately 80% of them detected once, and more than 10% sits in the top ten. Sequenced input: peripheral blood. These TCRs come from a woman between 55 and 75 years old with acute or convalescent COVID-19.

V is TRBV7-9 and J is TRBJ2-1, with D perhaps matching TRBD1 (6 bases). CDR3 size: 14 residues. CDR1 is SEHNR, CDR2 FQNEAQ, per germline (reference sequence). Trimming stripped 5 bases from V and 9 bases from J, with 17 bases between. CDR3 amino acids: CASSEQGLQGEQFF. The CDR3, as DNA: TGTGCCAGCAGCGAACAGGGTTTGCAAGGTGAGCAGTTCTTC. Full variable domain (missing parts from reference TRBV7-9 and TRBJ2-1): DTGVSQNPRHKITKRGQNVTFRCDPISEHNRLYWYRQTLGQGPEFLTYFQNEAQLEKSRLLSDRFSAERPKGSFSTLEIQRTEQGDSAMYLCASSEQGLQGEQFFGPGTRLTVL.

The chain is built from TRBV11-2 and TRBJ1-1; perhaps TRBD1 as D (5 bases). Deletions cut 5 bases from V and 8 bases from J, with 15 bases between. Germline values: CDR1 SGHAT, CDR2 FQNNGV. The CDR3 is 13 residues long. CDR3 in DNA: TGTGCCAGCAGCCCTAATCAGGGCTGGGAAGCTTTCTTT. This codes for CASSPNQGWEAFF.

This clone was counted a single time. The rearrangement uses TRBV6-2 or TRBV6-3 and TRBJ2-5; D unclear. CDR3 length: 11 residues. The V gene lost 5 bases and the J gene lost 5 bases, with 6 bases spanning the gap. Germline CDR1 and CDR2: MNHEY and SVGEGT. The CDR3 region has the DNA TGTGCCAGCAGTCAGAAGGAGACCCAGTACTTC. Its protein is CASSQKETQYF.

The rearrangement uses TRBV6-5 and TRBJ2-4, with 11 bases lining up with TRBD2. Germline trimming cut 8 bases from V and 16 bases from J; bases unmatched to any gene: 19. The CDR3 runs to 15 residues. Germline-derived CDR1 and CDR2 are MNHEY and SVGAGI. The CDR3 sequence: CASAIEASGGISPYF. The CDR3 DNA follows: TGTGCCAGCGCAATAGAGGCTAGCGGGGGGATATCCCCATACTTC.

The chain is built from TRBV27 and TRBJ1-5; TRBD1 matches 8 bases. V lost 5 bases, J lost 0 bases, and 9 bases stayed unmatched. Per germline, CDR1 MNHEY and CDR2 SMNVEV (reference sequence). The CDR3 runs 17 residues. Here the CDR3 DNA reads TGTGCCAGCAGTGCGCTGACAGGGGCCCGTAGCAATCAGCCCCAGCATTTT. Protein product: CASSALTGARSNQPQHF.

The count of this clone is one. The chain employs TRBV12-3 or TRBV12-4 and TRBJ2-7, with TRBD1 identical over 7 bases. The CDR3 totals 13 residues. Trimming cost V 5 bases and J 2 bases; bases outside gene matches: 3. The CDR3 spells CASSLDRAYEQYF. As DNA, the CDR3 is TGTGCCAGCAGTCTTGACAGGGCCTACGAGCAGTACTTC.

This chain uses TRBV11-2 with TRBJ1-2, with a possible D match to TRBD1 (5 bases). Looked up from germline, CDR1 is SGHAT and CDR2 is FQNNGV. This CDR3 region has 12 residues. The ends were cut back, 3 bases at V and 7 bases at J, with 9 bases in the middle. DNA of the CDR3: TGTGCCAGCAGCTTGATAGGGGCTGGCTACACCTTC. It yields the protein CASSLIGAGYTF.

The rearrangement uses TRBV5-1 and TRBJ2-5, with 11 positions matching TRBD2. With 8 bases clipped from V and 1 base from J, the junction kept 10 bases outside the gene matches. The CDR3 has 16 amino acids. The germline V gene encodes CDR1 SGHRS and CDR2 YFSETQ. This CDR3 is CASTSGTSGLQETQYF. The DNA for the CDR3 is TGCGCCAGTACATCCGGGACTAGCGGTCTCCAAGAGACCCAGTACTTC.

This chain links TRBV7-9 with TRBJ2-1, with D hard to call. The CDR3 loop spans 16 amino acids. Germline V gene sequence: CDR1 SEHNR, CDR2 FQNEAQ (reference sequence). Trimming removed 1 base from V and 4 bases from J, with 14 bases in between. The CDR3 coding sequence is TGTGCCAGCAGCTTAGGGGTAGCCCCGAAGTACAATGAGCAGTTCTTC. Residues: CASSLGVAPKYNEQFF.

The rearrangement links TRBV4-2 to TRBJ2-3; 9 bases fit TRBD2. The CDR3 has 17 residues. In germline, CDR1 is LGHNA, CDR2 YNFKEQ. V was clipped by 5 bases and J by 8 bases; unmatched bases: 17. CDR3 protein: CASSSRAGGVSTGTQYF. CDR3 sequence (DNA): TGTGCCAGCAGCTCCCGAGCGGGGGGCGTTTCAACGGGTACGCAGTATTTT.

This clone was seen more than once but under ten times. V is TRBV4-1 and J is TRBJ2-7, with TRBD2 as a possible D gene (6 bases). The CDR3 is 13 amino acids. V was pared by 3 bases and J by 5 bases, with 11 bases between. Germline CDR1 reads MGHRA; CDR2 reads YSYEKL. The CDR3 region is CASSQDWGDEQYV. The CDR3 DNA reads TGCGCCAGCAGCCAGGACTGGGGGGACGAGCAGTACGTC.

This clone was observed a handful of times. The chain carries TRBV5-4 and TRBJ2-7; D possibly corresponds to TRBD1 (6 bases). Trimming removed 0 bases at V and 3 bases at J, with 7 bases between. The length of the CDR3 is 13 residues. CDR1 is SGHNT and CDR2 is YYREEE in the germline V gene (reference sequence). The CDR3 sequence: CASSLGQVYEQYF. CDR3 sequence (DNA): TGTGCCAGCAGCTTGGGACAGGTCTACGAGCAGTACTTC.

This chain joins TRBV13 and TRBJ1-1, with D unclear. The ends were cut back, 0 bases at V and 1 base at J, with 9 bases in the middle. The CDR3 is made up of 15 amino acids. Germline V gene data show CDR1 as PRHDT and CDR2 as FYEKMQ (reference sequence). The CDR3 DNA follows: TGTGCCAGCAGCTTAGGCCTGAGGTCGAACACTGAAGCTTTCTTT. Its protein product is CASSLGLRSNTEAFF.